This T cell receptor (beta chain) was observed in a study of T cell responses to AZD1222 COVID-19 vaccine (dated by TCRdb to 2020 to 2023). Notes on the research overall: AZD1222 recipients with second doses at about 4 weeks or about 12 weeks were pooled, because spike-specific TCR depth and breadth did not differ between schedules. A total of under 250 trial participants underwent TCR sequencing, of whom about 210 had received two doses of AZD1222 and about 25 had received two doses of the MenACWY control vaccine. Trial participants were enrolled by age into subgroups of 18-55, 56-69 and 70-plus years, and around 150, 29 and 61 TCR-sequenced participants, respectively, were included in these subgroups.

V and J are truncated by 2 bases and 5 bases respectively, leaving an intervening sequence of 9 bases. Spanning cysteine to phenylalanine, the CDR3 consists of 14 amino acids. The only DNA kept is the CDR3, 42 bases in frame from the first base. CDR1 MNHEY and CDR2 SVGAGI were looked up in the germline V gene. Overall study outcomes, separate from this receptor: Nearly half of unique spike-specific TCRs reportedly recognized epitopes outside regions mutated in the B.1.351 and B.1.1.7 variants. Vaccine-associated CD4 TCRs spanned the whole spike protein, with dominant responses in regions 160-218 and 743-854. Participants were mostly white British, with more females than males. The authors suggested clonal diversity may have been underestimated. Conclusions about previously exposed vaccinees are limited because only six or seven AZD1222 recipients were SARS-CoV-2 seropositive at baseline. After two AZD1222 doses, spike-specific TCR breadth and depth were significantly higher than at day 0 and than in MenACWY recipients. The 56-69-year group was small, and its depth increase did not reach significance, likely because of low power. Because no samples from the day 14 peak response were available, repertoires could be characterized only after the peak T cell response.

This sample's time point label indicates: baseline before first vaccination. Vaccinee samples were obtained from the UK trials COV001 and COV002, which included a single-blind randomized controlled phase 2/3 trial of AZD1222 (ChAdOx1 nCoV-19) in healthy adults. Trial participant PBMC samples were collected at day 0 and day 28 after the second dose for TCRbeta chain sequencing. The CDR3 regions of human TCRbeta chains were analyzed by immunosequencing. For the original study's pipeline: TCRs in the repertoires were compared against a reference library of SARS-CoV-2-specific TCRs that had been generated with the MIRA antigen-specificity platform. Breadth was defined as the fraction of unique TCRs that were SARS-CoV-2-associated. Depth was defined as the fraction of total T cells that were SARS-CoV-2-associated. Using the MIRA data, every spike-specific TCR was mapped to the spike region that the TCR reacted to and assigned to either a CD4 or a CD8 class. Log10-transformed breadth and depth values were compared by one-way ANOVA with Sidak's multiple comparisons tests. TCRdb obtained this table from immuneACCESS and retained in-frame rearrangements with V and J assigned. These tables miss some clones; where compared with another copy, unresolved V genes account for less than half of the shortfall, and the remainder is unexplained. V and J calls and clone size are those listed in that table; D and trimming were worked out from the DNA. This sample comprises around 140,000 clones, around 87% of them detected only once. The ten largest clonotypes hold around 1.6% of the sample.

Note on this clone: The clone's antigen remains unknown. No much larger clonotype is one base removed from it; base qualities were not supplied.

This chain is built from TRBV6-5 and TRBJ2-2; TRBD1 is a possible D gene, resting on 6 matching bases. The receptor was isolated from an adult in good health. Sequenced material: peripheral blood, taken on day 0 of AZD1222 vaccination. The CDR3 is CASSYNGQTGELFF. In nucleotides, the sequence is TGTGCCAGCAGTTACAACGGACAGACCGGGGAGCTGTTTTTT.